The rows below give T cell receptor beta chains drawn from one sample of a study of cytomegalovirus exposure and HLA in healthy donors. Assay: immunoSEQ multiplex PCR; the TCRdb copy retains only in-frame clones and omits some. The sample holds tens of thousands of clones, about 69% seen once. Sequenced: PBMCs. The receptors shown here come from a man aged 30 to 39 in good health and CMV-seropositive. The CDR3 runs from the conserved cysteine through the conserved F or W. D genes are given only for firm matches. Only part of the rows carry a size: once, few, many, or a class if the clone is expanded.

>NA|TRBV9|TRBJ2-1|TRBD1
TGTGCCAGCAGCCCCAGACCCGGACAGGGGGCGCACAATGAGCAGTTCTTC
CASSPRPGQGAHNEQFF
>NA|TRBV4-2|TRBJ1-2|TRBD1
TGTGCCAGCAGCCAAGATGGGGACAGGGGCTATGGCTACACCTTC
CASSQDGDRGYGYTF
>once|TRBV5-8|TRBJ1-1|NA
TGTGCCAGCAGGATGTCAGGGTTCACTGAAGCTTTCTTT
CASRMSGFTEAFF
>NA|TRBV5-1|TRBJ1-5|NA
TGCGCCAGCAGTTCAGAGGGGGTCGGGCAGCCCCAGCATTTT
CASSSEGVGQPQHF
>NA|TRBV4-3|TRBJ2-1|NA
TGCGCCAGCAGCCAAGACCTCATGACTACCTACAATGAGCAGTTCTTC
CASSQDLMTTYNEQFF
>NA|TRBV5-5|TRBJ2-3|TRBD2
TGTGCCAGCAGCCCCTCGCCGCGGGGGACTCGCACAGATACGCAGTATTTT
CASSPSPRGTRTDTQYF
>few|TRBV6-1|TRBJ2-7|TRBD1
TGTGCCAGCAGTCAGGGACAGGGAATCTACGAGCAGTACTTC
CASSQGQGIYEQYF
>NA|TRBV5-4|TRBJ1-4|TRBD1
TGTGCCAGCAGCTCAAATGGACAGGATCTTAATGAAAAACTGTTTTTT
CASSSNGQDLNEKLFF
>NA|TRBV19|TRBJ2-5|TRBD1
TGTGCCAGTACTGGGACAGGGTTGGAGACCCAGTACTTC
CASTGTGLETQYF
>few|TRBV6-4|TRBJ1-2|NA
TGTGCCAGCAGTGACGGGCCGGCGAGTGGCTACACCTTC
CASSDGPASGYTF
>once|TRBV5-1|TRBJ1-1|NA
TGCGCCAGCAGCGATATGGCTGGCAGGGGTGGCACTGAAGCTTTCTTT
CASSDMAGRGGTEAFF
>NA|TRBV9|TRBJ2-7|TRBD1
TGTGCCAGCAGCGCCGGGACAGGGTCTTCTTACGAGCAGTACTTC
CASSAGTGSSYEQYF
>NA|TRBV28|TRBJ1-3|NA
TGTGCCAGCAGGGAGGGGGGGAGTATCGCTGGAAACACCATATATTTT
CASREGGSIAGNTIYF
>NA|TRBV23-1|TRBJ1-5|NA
TGCGCCAGCAGACAGGGCCATCAGCCCCAGCATTTT
CASRQGHQPQHF
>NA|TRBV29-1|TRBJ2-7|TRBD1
TGCAGCGCTTACACCGGGACAGGGGGTCCCTACGAGCAGTACTTC
CSAYTGTGGPYEQYF
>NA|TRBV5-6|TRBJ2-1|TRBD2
TGTGCCAGCAGCTTCCCCGAGTGGCGGGGGGGCCGGAGTGAGCAGTTCTTC
CASSFPEWRGGRSEQFF
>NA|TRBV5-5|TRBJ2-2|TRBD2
TGTGCCAGCAGCCCGGGACGGGGGGCCGGGGAGCTGTTTTTT
CASSPGRGAGELFF
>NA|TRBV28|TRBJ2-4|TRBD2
TGTGCCAGCAGTTTCGTAGCGGGGGGCCTTGAAGCCAAAAACATTCAGTACTTC
CASSFVAGGLEAKNIQYF
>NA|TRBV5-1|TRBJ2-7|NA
TGCGCCAGCAGACACAGCCCCTACGAGCAGTACTTC
CASRHSPYEQYF
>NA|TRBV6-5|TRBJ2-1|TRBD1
TGTGCCAGCAGATACCGGGACAGGGCCTACAATGAGCAGTTCTTC
CASRYRDRAYNEQFF
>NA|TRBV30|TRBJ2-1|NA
TGTGCCTGGAAGACTAGTCCCCTTAGGGAGCAGTTCTTC
CAWKTSPLREQFF
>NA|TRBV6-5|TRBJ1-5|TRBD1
TGTGCCAGCAGTTCGGGACAGCTAAGCAATCAGCCCCAGCATTTT
CASSSGQLSNQPQHF
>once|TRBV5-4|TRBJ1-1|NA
TGTGCCAGCAGCTTGGAGTCACAGGCAAGAGAAGCTTTCTTT
CASSLESQAREAFF
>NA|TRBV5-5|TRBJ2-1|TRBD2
TGTGCCAGCAGCTTGCCCCCTAGCGGGGTTTACAATGAGCAGTTCTTC
CASSLPPSGVYNEQFF
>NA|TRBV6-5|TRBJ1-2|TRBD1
TGTGCCAGCAACGGACAGGCGGCGAGAGGCTACACCTTC
CASNGQAARGYTF
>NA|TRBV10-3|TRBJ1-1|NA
TGTGCCATCAGTGCGAGGGAAACCGAAGCTTTCTTT
CAISARETEAFF
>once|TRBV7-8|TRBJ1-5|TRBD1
TGTGCCAGCAGCACAGGGACAGCGCTTGGAGTGAGCAATCAGCCCCAGCATTTT
CASSTGTALGVSNQPQHF
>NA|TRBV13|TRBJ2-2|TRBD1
TGTGCCAGCAGCTTCGGACAGGGAAAAACCGGGGAGCTGTTTTTT
CASSFGQGKTGELFF
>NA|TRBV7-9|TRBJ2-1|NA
TGTGCCAGCAGCTTTGGGGCCGGAGGGCGGGACAATGAGCAGTTCTTC
CASSFGAGGRDNEQFF
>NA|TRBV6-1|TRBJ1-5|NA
TGTGCCAGCAGTGAAGCGCCCAGGGGCGGGCTGCCCCAGCATTTT
CASSEAPRGGLPQHF
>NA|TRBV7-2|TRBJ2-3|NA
TGTGCCAGCAGCGCACTATCACTGGCGCAGTATTTT
CASSALSLAQYF
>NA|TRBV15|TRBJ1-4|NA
TGTGCCACCAGCAGCTTATCCCAGGGTACTTCTAATGAAAAACTGTTTTTT
CATSSLSQGTSNEKLFF
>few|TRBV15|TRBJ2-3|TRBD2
TGTGCCACCAGCAGAGAGGCTAGCGGGGGGGCTGATACGCAGTATTTT
CATSREASGGADTQYF
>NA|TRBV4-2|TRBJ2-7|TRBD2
TGTGCCAGCAGCCAATCCCGGGGGGGCTACGACGAGCAGTACTTC
CASSQSRGGYDEQYF
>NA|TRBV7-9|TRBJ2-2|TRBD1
TGTGCCAGCAGCTTGTGGGACAGCCACACCGGGGAGCTGTTTTTT
CASSLWDSHTGELFF
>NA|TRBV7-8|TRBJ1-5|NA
TGTGCCAGCAGCCTATACGCGACAGAAAGCAATCAGCCCCAGCATTTT
CASSLYATESNQPQHF